A single sample gave rise to the 7 T cell receptor beta chains below, sequenced in a study of T cell responses to AZD1222 COVID-19 vaccine. Some clones are missing from TCRdb's copy, which holds only in-frame ones; the method was immunoSEQ multiplex PCR. The table lists approximately 85,000 clones, roughly nine tenths of them singletons, with roughly 7.5% in the top ten. Sample: peripheral blood, taken on day 0 of AZD1222 vaccination. The receptors here all came from an adult in good health.

The rearrangement links TRBV24-1 to TRBJ2-6, with D possibly called TRBD1 or TRBD2 (6 bases each). The ends were cut back, 4 bases at V and 4 bases at J, with 13 bases in the middle. This CDR3 is 16 amino acids long. CDR1 is KGHDR and CDR2 is SFDVKD in the germline V gene. The CDR3 region has the DNA TGTGCCACCAGTGACCCCCGGGGGCGGGGGGCCAACGTCCTGACTTTC. This codes for CATSDPRGRGANVLTF.

V usage is TRBV6-5 and J usage is TRBJ2-3; D might be TRBD2 (5 bases). CDR1 is MNHEY, CDR2 SVGAGI, per germline. This CDR3 spans 14 amino acids. V was pared by 2 bases and J by 4 bases, with 10 bases between. The CDR3 DNA sequence: TGTGCCAGCAGTTACGGGCTAGCCGCAGATACGCAGTATTTT. Translated, it gives CASSYGLAADTQYF.

The chain joins TRBV27 to TRBJ2-7; the D is unclear. V gave up 3 bases and J gave up 0 bases, with 12 bases separating them. Germline V gene data show CDR1 as MNHEY and CDR2 as SMNVEV (reference sequence). The CDR3 sequence is 15 residues long. The CDR3 loop reads CASSFRPLHSYEQYF. The CDR3 nucleotides read TGTGCCAGCAGTTTTCGCCCCCTTCACTCCTACGAGCAGTACTTC.

The chain has TRBV19 and TRBJ1-1, with TRBD1 matching 7 bases. This CDR3 is built from 14 residues. V lost 4 bases to trimming and J lost 8 bases; unmatched junction nucleotides: 10. Per the germline V gene, CDR1 is LNHDA and CDR2 is SQIVND (reference sequence). The CDR3 region is CASSTRQGTAEAFF. The CDR3 DNA reads TGTGCCAGTAGTACCAGACAGGGAACCGCCGAAGCTTTCTTT.

The gene calls are TRBV18 and TRBJ2-2; the match to TRBD2 covers 11 bases. The J segment lost 6 bases and the V segment lost 1 base, leaving 4 bases of the junction unmatched. The germline CDR1 and CDR2 sequences are KGHSH and LQKENI. The CDR3 is 16 amino acids. As DNA, the CDR3 is TGTGCCAGCTCACCACTTCAACTAGCGGGAGCCGGGGAGCTGTTTTTT. Its protein is CASSPLQLAGAGELFF.

The gene calls are TRBV19 and TRBJ1-4; no firm D call. CDR3 length: 17 amino acids. Trimming shortened V by 5 bases and J by 0 bases, and 16 bases separated the two germline ends. Germline CDR1 LNHDA, CDR2 SQIVND (reference sequence). CDR3 DNA sequence: TGTGCCAGTAGTGAACGGGGTCGCGGGACAACTAATGAAAAACTGTTTTTT. Its translation: CASSERGRGTTNEKLFF.

This sequence joins TRBV28 and TRBJ1-2; 9 nucleotides match TRBD1. J was trimmed by 6 bases and V by 6 bases; bases with no gene match: 5. This CDR3 has 13 amino acids. From germline, CDR1 is MDHEN and CDR2 SYDVKM. The DNA for the CDR3 is TGTGCCAGCAGGGAAGGGACAGGGAATGGCTACACCTTC. It codes for CASREGTGNGYTF.